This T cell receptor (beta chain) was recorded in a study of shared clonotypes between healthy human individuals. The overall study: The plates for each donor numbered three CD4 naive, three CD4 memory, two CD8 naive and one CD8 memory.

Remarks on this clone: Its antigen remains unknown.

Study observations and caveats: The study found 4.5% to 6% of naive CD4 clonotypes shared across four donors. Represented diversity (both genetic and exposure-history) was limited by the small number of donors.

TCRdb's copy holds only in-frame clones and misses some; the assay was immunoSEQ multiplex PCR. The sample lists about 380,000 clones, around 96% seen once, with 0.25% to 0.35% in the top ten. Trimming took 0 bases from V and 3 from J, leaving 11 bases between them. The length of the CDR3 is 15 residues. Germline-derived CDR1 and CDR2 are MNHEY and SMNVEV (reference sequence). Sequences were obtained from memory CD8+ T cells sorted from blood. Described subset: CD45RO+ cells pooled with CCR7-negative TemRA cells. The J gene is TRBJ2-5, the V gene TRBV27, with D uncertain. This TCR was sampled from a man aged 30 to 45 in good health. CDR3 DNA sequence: TGTGCCAGCAGTTTATCGGGTAGCAAGGAAGAGACCCAGTACTTC. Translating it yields CASSLSGSKEETQYF.